The rows below give T cell receptor beta chains drawn from one sample of a study of cytomegalovirus exposure and HLA in healthy donors. The protocol was immunoSEQ multiplex PCR, while the TCRdb copy is restricted to in-frame clones and leaves out a portion. The data show 95,000 to 150,000 clones, more than 60% seen once. The specimen sequenced was PBMCs. Every receptor here comes from a woman between 40 and 55 years old in good health and CMV-seropositive. CDR3s include the opening cysteine and the closing phenylalanine or tryptophan. The D gene is left open where the match is weak. Size is stated for part of the rows, as once, few or many counts, or as a class when the clone is expanded.

clone_size,v_call,d_call,j_call,cdr3_aa,cdr3_nt
.,TRBV10-3,.,TRBJ2-3,CAIRKDTSTDTQYF,TGTGCCATCAGAAAGGACACCAGCACAGATACGCAGTATTTT
.,TRBV4-2,TRBD2,TRBJ2-5,CASSTGSSGGGETQYF,TGTGCCAGCAGCACTGGCTCTAGCGGGGGGGGTGAGACCCAGTACTTC
.,TRBV5-6,TRBD1,TRBJ2-3,CASTMVGQAISTDTQYF,TGTGCCAGCACAATGGTGGGACAGGCGATAAGCACAGATACGCAGTATTTT
.,TRBV30,TRBD1,TRBJ2-7,CAQRTGAYEQYF,TGTGCCCAACGGACAGGGGCCTACGAGCAGTACTTC
.,TRBV9,TRBD1,TRBJ1-5,CASSLGTGNQPQHF,TGTGCCAGCAGCCTCGGGACAGGGAATCAGCCCCAGCATTTT
.,TRBV5-1,.,TRBJ1-6,CASSLRGSPSPLHF,TGCGCCAGCAGCTTGAGGGGCTCGCCTTCACCCCTCCACTTT
.,TRBV27,TRBD2,TRBJ2-7,CASSTYGTGDYAYEQYF,TGTGCCAGCAGTACCTACGGTACCGGGGACTACGCCTACGAGCAGTACTTC
.,TRBV19,TRBD2,TRBJ2-2,CASSRGLAGGNTGELFF,TGTGCCAGTAGTAGGGGACTAGCGGGGGGGAACACCGGGGAGCTGTTTTTT
once,TRBV7-3,.,TRBJ2-3,CASSSKGDTDTQYF,TGTGCCAGCAGCTCAAAGGGGGACACAGATACGCAGTATTTT
.,TRBV29-1,TRBD1,TRBJ1-1,CSVDGQANTEAFF,TGCAGCGTTGACGGACAGGCGAACACTGAAGCTTTCTTT
.,TRBV7-9,.,TRBJ2-7,CSSSLYTAYEQYF,TGTTCCAGCAGCTTATATACAGCCTACGAGCAGTACTTC